A single sample is the source of the 24 T cell receptor beta chains below, sequenced in a study of post-analysis software for immune sequencing data. Which antigens these TCRs recognize remains unknown. Included in the TCR beta cDNA libraries were unique molecular identifiers. A single record per CDR3 protein comes from TCRdb applying MiXCR to the PCR reads. In the table there are roughly 540,000 distinct CDR3 sequences, less than 40% of which are singletons. Study conclusions and caveats: Patients used about 5 TRBV segments, including TRBV5-6, TRBV5-1 and TRBV20-1, more often than controls.

The sequenced material came from blood. The receptors shown here come from a girl aged 2-17 years with multiple sclerosis.

This chain links TRBV7-9 with TRBJ2-1; 7 bases match TRBD1. The CDR3 contains 15 residues. V was pared by 0 bases and J by 13 bases, with 12 bases of the junction left unmatched. Germline loops: CDR1 SEHNR, CDR2 FQNEAQ (reference sequence). The CDR3 sequence is CASSLATWSDRRQFF. CDR3 DNA: TGTGCCAGCAGCTTAGCTACCTGGTCGGACAGGAGACAGTTCTTC. Using reference TRBV7-9 and TRBJ2-1 for the parts outside the CDR3, the full variable domain is DTGVSQNPRHKITKRGQNVTFRCDPISEHNRLYWYRQTLGQGPEFLTYFQNEAQLEKSRLLSDRFSAERPKGSFSTLEIQRTEQGDSAMYLCASSLATWSDRRQFFGPGTRLTVL.

This clonotype turned up a few times. This chain joins TRBV6-5 and TRBJ2-3; a possible D gene is TRBD2 (7 bases). V was shortened by 0 bases and J by 2 bases, with 12 bases between the two germline ends. The CDR3 has 16 residues. Germline CDR1 MNHEY, CDR2 SVGAGI. CDR3 bases: TGTGCCAGCAGTTACTCGATAGGGGGGGACACAGATACGCAGTATTTT. Its translation is CASSYSIGGDTDTQYF.

The V gene is TRBV11-2, the J gene TRBJ1-1, with 8 bases lining up with TRBD1. V lost 5 bases and J lost 5; bases outside the gene matches: 10. The CDR3 has 15 residues. CDR1 is SGHAT and CDR2 is FQNNGV in the germline V gene. The CDR3 loop reads CASSTRQGRRTEAFF. CDR3 DNA sequence: TGTGCCAGCAGCACTCGACAGGGGAGGAGGACTGAAGCTTTCTTT.

This clonotype was found a few times. The gene calls are TRBV2 and TRBJ2-1; a possible D gene is TRBD1 (5 bases). Trimming stripped 1 base from V and 0 bases from J, with 7 bases between. The CDR3 is made up of 15 amino acids. Looked up from germline, CDR1 is SNHLY and CDR2 is FYNNEI. CDR3 sequence: CASSEDTGSYNEQFF. DNA of the CDR3: TGTGCCAGCAGTGAAGATACAGGCTCCTACAATGAGCAGTTCTTC.

The J gene is TRBJ1-1, the V gene TRBV29-1; no clear D. Germline loops: CDR1 SQVTM, CDR2 ANQGSEA. CDR3 length: 12 amino acids. Between the trimmed V and J ends, which lost 5 bases and 1 base, there was a span of 8 bases. The CDR3 nucleotides read TGCAGCGTTAATACAGCGAACACTGAAGCTTTCTTT. It encodes CSVNTANTEAFF.

This clonotype came up a few times. This chain joins TRBV29-1 and TRBJ1-1, with a tentative D call TRBD1 (6 bases). Germline V gives CDR1 SQVTM, CDR2 ANQGSEA. The V and J ends lost 3 bases and 0 bases respectively, with 8 bases between them. The CDR3 contains 13 residues. The CDR3 DNA reads as TGCAGCGTTGATAGGGGGTTGAACACTGAAGCTTTCTTT. It codes for CSVDRGLNTEAFF.

The chain is built from TRBV2 and TRBJ1-4, with no clear D. V lost 6 bases to trimming and J lost 6 bases, with 20 bases between them. Germline V gives CDR1 SNHLY, CDR2 FYNNEI. There are 16 residues in the CDR3. The CDR3 sequence: CASSPTLGRVDEKLFF. The CDR3, as DNA: TGTGCCAGCAGCCCCACCCTTGGGAGGGTGGATGAAAAACTGTTTTTT.

This chain links TRBV5-1 with TRBJ1-1, with 7 bases matching TRBD1. With V trimmed by 3 bases and J by 6 bases, 8 bases remained unmatched. The CDR3 covers 14 residues. CDR1 is SGHRS, CDR2 YFSETQ, per germline. The CDR3 here is CASSSRQGRAEAFF. Written as DNA, the CDR3 is TGCGCCAGCAGCTCCAGACAGGGAAGGGCTGAAGCTTTCTTT.

J is TRBJ2-3 and V is TRBV6-9; 16 bases are shared with TRBD2. The CDR3 contains 17 residues. The germline V gene has CDR1 MNHGY and CDR2 SVAAGI. J was trimmed by 4 bases and V by 5 bases; bases with no gene match: 6. The CDR3 protein is CASSHPGLAGGADTQYF. The CDR3, as DNA: TGTGCCAGCAGTCATCCGGGACTAGCGGGGGGGGCAGATACGCAGTATTTT.

In its sample, this clonotype was seen a few times. The rearrangement joins TRBV6-5 to TRBJ2-4, with TRBD1 matching 11 bases. The CDR3 runs 14 residues. V shed 5 bases and J 7 bases; nucleotides not matched to a gene: 4. Germline CDR1 and CDR2: MNHEY and SVGAGI. The DNA of the CDR3 is TGTGCCAGCAGTCGGACAGGGGGCGATAACATTCAGTACTTC. This codes for CASSRTGGDNIQYF.

This clonotype was counted at least ten times. V usage is TRBV6-1 and J usage is TRBJ2-1; maybe TRBD1 (6 bases). V shed 6 bases and J shed 7 bases, with 22 bases lying between them. The V gene's germline CDR1 is MNHNS and CDR2 SASEGT. CDR3 length: 16 amino acids. The CDR3, as DNA: TGTGCCAGCAGCCCTCTCGACAGGCGCCTTCGGAATGAGCAGTTCTTC. Translation: CASSPLDRRLRNEQFF.

This clonotype came up a few times. V is TRBV11-2 and J is TRBJ1-5; maybe TRBD1 (5 bases). Trimming removed 1 base from V and 0 bases from J, with 13 bases in between. In germline, CDR1 is SGHAT, CDR2 FQNNGV. The CDR3 is 17 amino acids. This CDR3 reads CASSLAPRGYSNQPQHF. CDR3 coding DNA: TGTGCCAGCAGCTTAGCTCCGAGGGGTTATAGCAATCAGCCCCAGCATTTT.

The CDR3 protein is CASSLLAGVPNEQFF. CDR3 in DNA: TGTGCCAGCAGCTTGCTAGCGGGGGTACCCAATGAGCAGTTCTTC. This chain links TRBV5-6 with TRBJ2-1; 10 bases align to TRBD2. This CDR3 region has 15 residues. Germline trimming cut 1 base from V and 6 bases from J; bases unmatched to any gene: 4. The germline CDR1 and CDR2 sequences are SGHDT and YYEEEE.

This chain connects TRBV20-1 to TRBJ2-1, with a weak D call TRBD2 (5 bases). V lost 4 bases to trimming and J lost 0 bases, with 16 bases between them. The CDR3 is 16 residues long. In germline, CDR1 is DFQATT, CDR2 SNEGSKA (reference sequence). The CDR3 loop reads CSATFARGSSYNEQFF. The CDR3 DNA is TGCAGTGCTACCTTTGCCCGGGGAAGCTCCTACAATGAGCAGTTCTTC.

This clonotype was seen only a few times. J is TRBJ2-3 and V is TRBV5-1, with D unclear. The germline CDR1 and CDR2 sequences are SGHRS and YFSETQ. V gave up 1 base and J gave up 6 bases, with 9 bases separating them. The CDR3 sequence is 13 residues long. The CDR3 region is CASSLTTGDTQYF. CDR3 DNA: TGCGCCAGCAGCTTGACGACCGGGGATACGCAGTATTTT.

The chain uses TRBV5-4 and TRBJ2-7, with D perhaps matching TRBD1 or TRBD2 (5 bases each). The CDR3 has 15 amino acids. Germline CDR1 is SGHNT and CDR2 is YYREEE (reference sequence). V lost 4 bases and J lost 1, with 15 bases in between. CDR3 region: CASSTELGVSYEQYF. In nucleotides, the CDR3 is TGTGCCAGCAGCACGGAGCTGGGGGTATCCTACGAGCAGTACTTC.

Only a few counts were recorded for this clonotype. The chain carries TRBV20-1 and TRBJ1-5, with D uncertain. CDR1 is DFQATT and CDR2 is SNEGSKA in the germline V gene (reference sequence). This CDR3 is built from 14 residues. Trimming left V 0 bases short and J 2 bases short, with 8 bases between. CDR3 bases: TGCAGTGCTAGAGACGGCAGTCGCAATCAGCCCCAGCATTTT. Residues: CSARDGSRNQPQHF.

The rearrangement uses TRBV5-1 and TRBJ2-3, with 10 positions matching TRBD2. Trimming cost V 2 bases and J 4 bases; bases outside gene matches: 10. CDR1 SGHRS and CDR2 YFSETQ come from the germline V gene. This CDR3 has 17 amino acids. The CDR3 sequence is CASSLSIAGGSSDTQYF. CDR3 DNA sequence: TGCGCCAGCAGCTTATCAATAGCGGGGGGATCGTCAGATACGCAGTATTTT.

This clonotype appeared a single time. The V call is TRBV15, the J call TRBJ1-1; no firm D call. CDR3 length: 14 residues. In germline, CDR1 is LNHNV, CDR2 YYDKDF (reference sequence). Trimming removed 5 bases at V and 0 bases at J, with 10 bases between. CDR3 sequence: CATSGIRMNTEAFF. CDR3 bases: TGTGCCACCAGCGGGATCCGGATGAACACTGAAGCTTTCTTT.

This clonotype was counted a few times. This sequence joins TRBV7-6 and TRBJ1-2; TRBD1 matches at 8 bases. Germline-derived CDR1 and CDR2 are SGHVS and FNYEAQ. This CDR3 comprises 17 residues. Trimming removed 0 bases from V and 5 bases from J; junction bases left unmatched: 11. CDR3 region: CASSLADDRGWRYGYTF. CDR3 nucleotide sequence: TGTGCCAGCAGCTTAGCAGACGACAGGGGCTGGAGATATGGCTACACCTTC.

This clonotype was observed a few times. V is TRBV29-1 and J is TRBJ1-2; tentatively, D is TRBD1 (5 bases). Trimming stripped 6 bases from V and 4 bases from J, with 15 bases between. The germline V gene has CDR1 SQVTM and CDR2 ANQGSEA. CDR3 length: 13 amino acids. CDR3 loop: CSVSGGVAYGYTF. DNA of the CDR3: TGCAGCGTCTCTGGGGGGGTCGCCTATGGCTACACCTTC.

In its sample, this clonotype was seen a few times. The gene calls are TRBV5-1 and TRBJ1-2, with 11 bases lining up with TRBD1. Germline V gene data show CDR1 as SGHRS and CDR2 as YFSETQ. The J segment lost 6 bases and the V segment lost 0 bases, leaving 1 base of the junction unmatched. There are 14 residues in the CDR3. Written as DNA, the CDR3 is TGCGCCAGCAGCTTGGGGACAGGGGGCCATGGCTACACCTTC. Protein sequence: CASSLGTGGHGYTF.

The V call is TRBV18, the J call TRBJ1-1; 11 bases agree with TRBD1. V was pared by 4 bases and J by 11 bases, with 6 bases of the junction left unmatched. The CDR3 runs to 13 residues. Germline V lookup: CDR1 KGHSH, CDR2 LQKENI. DNA for the CDR3: TGTGCCAGCTCACAGGACAGGGGGCTTAATGCTTTCTTT. Translated, it gives CASSQDRGLNAFF.

CDR3 nucleotides: TGCAGCGTTGAATGGGGGCGGTGGACAGATACGCAGTATTTT. Its translation: CSVEWGRWTDTQYF. This chain uses TRBV29-1 with TRBJ2-3; D possibly corresponds to TRBD1 (6 bases). Per the germline V gene, CDR1 is SQVTM and CDR2 is ANQGSEA. This CDR3 comprises 14 residues. V lost 2 bases to trimming and J lost 3 bases, with 12 bases between them.